What follows are 30 T cell receptor beta chains derived from one specimen sequenced in a study of blood T cell repertoires in COVID-19 (dated by TCRdb to 2019 to 2021). Library generation was performed with the immunoSEQ multiplex PCR assay. TCRdb took over this immuneACCESS table, retaining in-frame rearrangements with V and J assigned. Such tables are incomplete; in checked studies, under half of the missing clones stem from an unresolved V gene, and the remainder is unexplained. This sample lists 160,000 or so clones; around 90% were detected once. The top ten clones comprise approximately 2.2% of the sample. The sequenced material came from peripheral blood. The source of these receptors is a man aged 18 to 30 with acute or convalescent COVID-19.

This sequence joins TRBV18 and TRBJ1-2, with a possible D match to TRBD1 (6 bases). This CDR3 spans 13 amino acids. The ends were cut back, 5 bases at V and 4 bases at J, with 11 bases in the middle. Germline CDR1 is KGHSH and CDR2 is LQKENI. CDR3 amino acids: CASSSGQTYGYTF. The CDR3 DNA reads TGTGCCAGCTCATCGGGACAAACCTATGGCTACACCTTC.

The J gene is TRBJ1-1, the V gene TRBV19; 10 bases map to TRBD1. Germline trimming cut 4 bases from V and 3 bases from J; bases unmatched to any gene: 5. CDR3 size: 15 residues. Germline CDR1 and CDR2: LNHDA and SQIVND (reference sequence). As DNA, the CDR3 is TGTGCCAGTAGTAACCGACAGGGGGCCGACACTGAAGCTTTCTTT. Its translation: CASSNRQGADTEAFF.

J is TRBJ2-3 and V is TRBV13; D is perhaps TRBD2 (6 bases). The CDR3 covers 13 residues. Germline CDR1 reads PRHDT; CDR2 reads FYEKMQ (reference sequence). Trimming pared 2 bases from V and 6 bases from J, leaving 9 bases between. CDR3 sequence: CASSLTGVDTQYF. Written as DNA, the CDR3 is TGTGCCAGCAGCTTAACGGGAGTGGATACGCAGTATTTT.

About this clone: This specimen includes other DNA sequences encoding the same CDR3. The chain links TRBV27 to TRBJ1-1; 9 positions agree with TRBD1. In germline, CDR1 is MNHEY, CDR2 SMNVEV (reference sequence). V trimming: 6 bases; J trimming: 5 bases; junction bases outside the gene matches: 7. This CDR3 region has 14 residues. The CDR3 sequence: CASRSTGGRTEAFF. The CDR3 nucleotides are TGTGCCAGCAGAAGTACAGGGGGCCGGACTGAAGCTTTCTTT.

V gene TRBV11-2 combines with J gene TRBJ2-3; TRBD1 is a possible D gene (6 bases). With 1 base removed from V and 5 bases from J, the gap between germline ends came to 13 bases. The CDR3 sequence is 15 residues long. CDR1 is SGHAT, CDR2 FQNNGV, per germline. CDR3 residues: CASSLALQGEDTQYF. As DNA, the CDR3 is TGTGCCAGCAGCTTAGCCCTACAGGGTGAAGATACGCAGTATTTT. The whole variable domain, remainder taken from reference TRBV11-2 and TRBJ2-3, is EAGVAQSPRYKIIEKRQSVAFWCNPISGHATLYWYQQILGQGPKLLIQFQNNGVVDDSQLPKDRFSAERLKGVDSTLKIQPAKLEDSAVYLCASSLALQGEDTQYFGPGTRLTVL.

The sample holds one count of this clone. The V gene is TRBV5-1, the J gene TRBJ1-2; D remains ambiguous. With 0 bases removed from V and 0 bases from J, the gap between germline ends came to 9 bases. Per germline, CDR1 SGHRS and CDR2 YFSETQ. CDR3 length: 15 amino acids. The CDR3, as DNA: TGCGCCAGCAGCTTGGACAGCAGTTCTAACTATGGCTACACCTTC. This gives the protein CASSLDSSSNYGYTF.

This chain connects TRBV6-2 or TRBV6-3 to TRBJ2-3; the D is unclear. V dropped 1 base and J dropped 5 bases, with 4 bases sitting between them. CDR1 is MNHEY and CDR2 is SVGEGT in the germline V gene. The CDR3 consists of 12 residues. The CDR3: CASSYFIDTQYF. CDR3 bases: TGTGCCAGCAGTTACTTCATAGATACGCAGTATTTT.

A few counts support this clone. V usage is TRBV27 and J usage is TRBJ1-4; TRBD1 matches at 11 bases. This CDR3 has 16 residues. Germline trimming cut 5 bases from V and 8 bases from J; bases unmatched to any gene: 10. Germline V CDR1 and CDR2: MNHEY, SMNVEV (reference sequence). The CDR3 protein is CASSRYQGQGEEKLFF. CDR3 nucleotide sequence: TGTGCCAGCAGTCGCTACCAGGGACAGGGGGAAGAAAAACTGTTTTTT.

The chain employs TRBV7-9 and TRBJ1-1; D uncertain. The CDR3 totals 13 residues. The V gene's germline CDR1 is SEHNR and CDR2 FQNEAQ (reference sequence). Trimming pared 1 base from V and 6 bases from J, leaving 9 bases between. DNA for the CDR3: TGTGCCAGCAGCTTAGATCCGTTTCCTGAAGCTTTCTTT. It translates to CASSLDPFPEAFF.

The chain carries TRBV5-5 and TRBJ1-5; 10 bases line up with TRBD1. This CDR3 contains 16 residues. The germline V gene has CDR1 SGHKS and CDR2 YYEKEE (reference sequence). Trimming removed 3 bases from V and 1 base from J; junction bases left unmatched: 4. The CDR3 DNA is TGTGCCAGCAGCTCGAGGGGACAGGGGAGCAATCAGCCCCAGCATTTT. As protein: CASSSRGQGSNQPQHF.

The V gene is TRBV5-1, the J gene TRBJ2-7; 7 bases are a match to TRBD1. Germline CDR1 is SGHRS and CDR2 is YFSETQ. With 4 bases clipped from V and 2 bases from J, the junction kept 9 bases outside the gene matches. This CDR3 region has 15 residues. CDR3 loop: CASSLGWDSPYEQYF. The CDR3 region has the DNA TGCGCCAGCAGCCTGGGATGGGACAGTCCCTACGAGCAGTACTTC. Full variable domain (missing parts from reference TRBV5-1 and TRBJ2-7): KAGVTQTPRYLIKTRGQQVTLSCSPISGHRSVSWYQQTPGQGLQFLFEYFSETQRNKGNFPGRFSGRQFSNSRSEMNVSTLELGDSALYLCASSLGWDSPYEQYFGPGTRLTVT.

The rearrangement links TRBV30 to TRBJ1-2; 9 bases agree with TRBD1. V shed 4 bases, J shed 8 bases, and the junction held 5 bases outside the gene matches. Germline V CDR1 and CDR2: GTSNPN, SVGIG (reference sequence). The CDR3 has 12 amino acids. CDR3 region: CAWTWTGEGYTF. In DNA form, the CDR3 reads TGTGCCTGGACCTGGACAGGGGAAGGCTACACCTTC.

The rearrangement links TRBV25-1 to TRBJ2-5, with 11 bases fitting TRBD1. Germline assignment: CDR1 MGHDK and CDR2 SYGVNS. The CDR3 runs 13 residues. The ends lost 7 bases at V and 5 bases at J; junction bases unmatched: 3. This chain's CDR3 is CASTRDRGETQYF. CDR3 sequence (DNA): TGTGCCAGCACCCGGGACAGGGGGGAGACCCAGTACTTC.

V and J are TRBV18 and TRBJ1-2, with 7 bases lining up with TRBD1. The germline gives CDR1 KGHSH, CDR2 LQKENI. The CDR3 has 17 residues. Trimming removed 3 bases from V and 0 bases from J; junction bases left unmatched: 10. CDR3 amino acids: CASSPQPLTGTNYGYTF. The CDR3 nucleotides read TGTGCCAGCTCACCCCAGCCGTTGACAGGGACTAACTATGGCTACACCTTC.

In this sample, this clone turned up once. This chain joins TRBV27 and TRBJ1-2, with D maybe TRBD1 (5 bases). Looked up from germline, CDR1 is MNHEY and CDR2 is SMNVEV (reference sequence). CDR3 length equals 16 residues. Trimming pared 7 bases from V and 4 bases from J, leaving 22 bases between. The chain's CDR3 is CASTSLFSTDPYGYTF. CDR3 DNA sequence: TGTGCCAGCACCTCTCTATTTTCGACAGATCCCTATGGCTACACCTTC.

The V gene is TRBV19, the J gene TRBJ2-1; 7 nucleotides line up with TRBD1. Germline trimming cut 8 bases from V and 7 bases from J; bases unmatched to any gene: 2. This CDR3 has 11 amino acids. Germline CDR1 and CDR2: LNHDA and SQIVND (reference sequence). The CDR3: CASAGGNEQFF. The CDR3 coding sequence is TGTGCCAGTGCAGGGGGTAATGAGCAGTTCTTC.

This chain links TRBV5-5 with TRBJ1-2; 8 bases line up with TRBD1. Germline V gene sequence: CDR1 SGHKS, CDR2 YYEKEE (reference sequence). The ends lost 3 bases at V and 1 base at J; junction bases unmatched: 14. This CDR3 is built from 18 residues. The CDR3 is CASSYTLRGHFGNYGYTF. The CDR3 coding sequence is TGTGCCAGCAGCTATACTCTCAGGGGGCATTTTGGTAACTATGGCTACACCTTC. Looking up the rest from reference TRBV5-5 and TRBJ1-2 gives the full variable domain: DAGVTQSPTHLIKTRGQQVTLRCSPISGHKSVSWYQQVLGQGPQFIFQYYEKEERGRGNFPDRFSARQFPNYSSELNVNALLLGDSALYLCASSYTLRGHFGNYGYTFGSGTRLTVV.

The V gene is TRBV12-3 or TRBV12-4, the J gene TRBJ1-1, with D hard to call. The V end lost 4 bases, the J end lost 7 bases, and 10 bases lay between the germline ends. The CDR3 spans 12 residues. The CDR3: CASSYRRSEAFF. CDR3 nucleotides: TGTGCCAGCAGTTACCGACGGAGTGAAGCTTTCTTT.

This chain connects TRBV18 to TRBJ2-1, with D tentatively TRBD1 (6 bases). Looked up from germline, CDR1 is KGHSH and CDR2 is LQKENI. There are 16 residues in the CDR3. V was pared by 5 bases and J by 5 bases, with 19 bases between. CDR3 protein: CASSIRLGAANNEQFF. The CDR3 DNA sequence: TGTGCCAGCTCAATCCGTCTGGGGGCGGCGAACAATGAGCAGTTCTTC. Full variable domain (rest looked up from reference TRBV18 and TRBJ2-1): NAGVMQNPRHLVRRRGQEARLRCSPMKGHSHVYWYRQLPEEGLKFMVYLQKENIIDESGMPKERFSAEFPKEGPSILRIQQVVRGDSAAYFCASSIRLGAANNEQFFGPGTRLTVL.

This chain connects TRBV7-9 to TRBJ2-5, with 12 bases that match TRBD2. Trimming cost V 4 bases and J 4 bases; bases outside gene matches: 10. The V gene's germline CDR1 is SEHNR and CDR2 FQNEAQ (reference sequence). The CDR3 totals 17 residues. CDR3 DNA sequence: TGTGCCAGCAGCTCGTCGACTAGCGGGAGTCGGGTAGAGACCCAGTACTTC. Protein product: CASSSSTSGSRVETQYF.

Here the CDR3 DNA reads TGTGCCAGCAGCTTCAGAACAGGGGTAACCTACAATGAGCAGTTCTTC. It codes for CASSFRTGVTYNEQFF. The chain is built from TRBV7-9 and TRBJ2-1; TRBD1 agrees at 7 bases. CDR1 is SEHNR, CDR2 FQNEAQ, per germline (reference sequence). After removal of 3 bases from V and 2 bases from J, the junction contained 7 bases not matched to a gene. The CDR3 sequence is 16 residues long. Using reference TRBV7-9 and TRBJ2-1 for the parts outside the CDR3, the full variable domain is DTGVSQNPRHKITKRGQNVTFRCDPISEHNRLYWYRQTLGQGPEFLTYFQNEAQLEKSRLLSDRFSAERPKGSFSTLEIQRTEQGDSAMYLCASSFRTGVTYNEQFFGPGTRLTVL.

This clone is a singleton in its sample. J is TRBJ2-2 and V is TRBV11-3; D is uncertain. V was cut by 5 bases and J by 7 bases, with 11 bases left in between. There are 13 residues in the CDR3. In germline, CDR1 is SGHNT, CDR2 YENEEA. In DNA, the CDR3 is TGTGCCAGCAGCCCCGTTCGAGGCGGGGAGCTGTTTTTT. Protein: CASSPVRGGELFF.

This chain uses TRBV4-1 with TRBJ2-7, with 9 bases aligning to TRBD1. The CDR3 runs to 16 residues. V shed 4 bases, J shed 5 bases, and the junction held 12 bases outside the gene matches. CDR1 is MGHRA and CDR2 is YSYEKL in the germline V gene. As DNA, the CDR3 is TGCGCCAGCAGCCGACAAGCGGGACAGGGTAAGCACGAGCAGTACTTC. Protein: CASSRQAGQGKHEQYF.

The rearrangement uses TRBV5-1 and TRBJ2-7; the match to TRBD2 covers 9 bases. The trim removed 7 bases at V and 3 bases at J, leaving 8 bases unmatched. Per germline, CDR1 SGHRS and CDR2 YFSETQ. The CDR3 spans 14 residues. CDR3 nucleotide sequence: TGCGCCAGCCAACCTCTAGCGGGGCACTACGAGCAGTACTTC. This sequence encodes CASQPLAGHYEQYF.

This clone was found once. The J gene is TRBJ1-4, the V gene TRBV11-2; TRBD1 is a possible D gene (5 bases). CDR3 length: 16 residues. Germline V gives CDR1 SGHAT, CDR2 FQNNGV. Trimming pared 5 bases from V and 6 bases from J, leaving 19 bases between. The CDR3 region has the DNA TGTGCCAGCAGCCCCTTCTTTCAGGGAGGAGATGAAAAACTGTTTTTT. It translates to CASSPFFQGGDEKLFF.

This sequence joins TRBV7-9 and TRBJ1-2; weak D call: TRBD1 (6 bases). The CDR3 has 11 amino acids. The germline V and J ends were trimmed by 10 bases and 5 bases, with 11 bases remaining between them. Germline CDR1 is SEHNR and CDR2 is FQNEAQ (reference sequence). Here the CDR3 reads CATRQVYGYTF. The CDR3, as DNA: TGTGCCACCCGACAGGTATATGGCTACACCTTC.

The chain links TRBV6-5 to TRBJ1-1; 7 bases agree with TRBD1. The CDR3 totals 14 residues. Germline CDR1 reads MNHEY; CDR2 reads SVGAGI. Germline trimming cut 6 bases from V and 1 base from J; bases unmatched to any gene: 5. The CDR3 sequence is CASRGTEKNTEAFF. In DNA form, the CDR3 reads TGTGCCAGCAGAGGGACAGAGAAGAACACTGAAGCTTTCTTT.

The chain is built from TRBV5-1 and TRBJ1-5, with D perhaps TRBD1 (6 bases). The CDR3 sequence is 17 residues long. Per germline, CDR1 SGHRS and CDR2 YFSETQ. The V gene lost 0 bases and the J gene lost 4 bases, with 17 bases spanning the gap. The CDR3 spells CASSLGSDGGRNQPQHF. The CDR3 DNA follows: TGCGCCAGCAGCTTGGGAAGTGACGGGGGGCGAAATCAGCCCCAGCATTTT.

This chain links TRBV5-1 with TRBJ2-3, with D perhaps TRBD1 (6 bases). CDR3 size: 14 residues. V shed 1 base and J shed 2 bases, with 8 bases lying between them. Germline V gene lookup returns CDR1 SGHRS and CDR2 YFSETQ. As DNA, the CDR3 is TGCGCCAGCAGCTTGCAGGGGAACACAGATACGCAGTATTTT. It yields the protein CASSLQGNTDTQYF.

This clone has more than one count but fewer than ten. The chain employs TRBV6-5 and TRBJ2-1, with TRBD2 matching over 7 bases. Germline CDR1 reads MNHEY; CDR2 reads SVGAGI. This CDR3 comprises 13 residues. J lost 10 bases, V lost 6 bases, and 9 bases had no gene match. The CDR3 protein is CASRPPGGGEQFF. CDR3 DNA sequence: TGTGCCAGCAGGCCCCCGGGGGGAGGCGAGCAGTTCTTC.